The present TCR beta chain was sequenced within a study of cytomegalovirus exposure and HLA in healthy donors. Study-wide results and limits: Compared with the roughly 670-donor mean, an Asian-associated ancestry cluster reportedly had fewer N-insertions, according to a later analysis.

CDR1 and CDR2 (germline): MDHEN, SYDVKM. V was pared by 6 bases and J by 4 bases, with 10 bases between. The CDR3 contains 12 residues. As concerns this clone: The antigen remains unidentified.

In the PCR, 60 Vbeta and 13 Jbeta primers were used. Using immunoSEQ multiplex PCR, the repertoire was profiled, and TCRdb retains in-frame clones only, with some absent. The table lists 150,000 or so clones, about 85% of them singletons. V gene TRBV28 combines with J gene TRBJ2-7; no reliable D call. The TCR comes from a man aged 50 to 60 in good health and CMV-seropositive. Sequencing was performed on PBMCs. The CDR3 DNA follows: TGTGCCAGCAGAACTGGAGTATACGAGCAGTACTTC. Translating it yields CASRTGVYEQYF.